A single sample is the source of the 27 T cell receptor beta chains below, sequenced in a study of tumor and adjacent non-tumor tissue in lung cancer. No cell sorting was done before RNA was extracted from the tissue. TCRbeta libraries were built with three rounds of nested PCR, modified from ARM-PCR. Each CDR3 protein gets one entry after TCRdb re-called the multiplex PCR reads with MiXCR. The sample shows more than 60,000 distinct CDR3 sequences, roughly 73% of them seen only once. Specimen: lung tumor tissue. Receptor source: a woman in her 50s with non-small cell lung cancer.

About this clonotype itself: Compared with germline, one end of the junction differs, possibly owing to a read error. V gene TRBV10-2 combines with J gene TRBJ2-5; D may be TRBD1 (6 bases). This CDR3 region has 12 residues. The germline V gene has CDR1 WSHSY and CDR2 SAAADI. CDR3 nucleotide sequence: TGCACCAGCAGTTTACAGGGAGAGACCCAATACTTC. Its translation is CTSSLQGETQYF.

On this clonotype itself: Germline is not matched at one junction end, which may reflect a read error. The rearrangement joins TRBV4-2 to TRBJ1-1; 8 nucleotides align to TRBD1. There are 15 residues in the CDR3. Germline V lookup: CDR1 LGHNA, CDR2 YNFKEQ. CDR3 coding DNA: TGTGTCAGCAGCCCAGAGGGACAGGTAGACACTGAAGCTTTCTTT. Translated: CVSSPEGQVDTEAFF.

This clonotype was seen once. At one end the junction does not follow the germline gene, possibly because of a read error. J is TRBJ1-2 and V is TRBV10-3; weak D call: TRBD1 (6 bases). The CDR3 runs to 15 residues. Germline V gene data show CDR1 as ENHRY and CDR2 as SYGVKD. Here the CDR3 DNA reads TGTCCCATCAGTGCCCCGGGGCAGGGGCAATATGGCTACACCTTC. Amino acids: CPISAPGQGQYGYTF.

Regarding this clonotype: At one end, the junction sequence differs from germline, possibly due to a read error. This sequence joins TRBV11-3 and TRBJ2-1, with D unresolved. The CDR3 contains 13 residues. The germline V gene encodes CDR1 SGHNT and CDR2 YENEEA. Here the CDR3 reads CGSSLGQAVEQFF. DNA for the CDR3: TGTGGCAGCAGCTTAGGTCAGGCGGTTGAGCAGTTCTTC. Variable domain in full (rest from reference TRBV11-3 and TRBJ2-1): EAGVVQSPRYKIIEKKQPVAFWCNPISGHNTLYWYLQNLGQGPELLIRYENEEAVDDSQLPKDRFSAERLKGVDSTLKIQPAELGDSAVYLCGSSLGQAVEQFFGPGTRLTVL.

In its sample, this clonotype was seen many times. V is TRBV30 and J is TRBJ2-5; a weak D match, TRBD1 (6 bases). Trimming cost V 1 base and J 4 bases, with 10 bases left between them. In germline, CDR1 is GTSNPN, CDR2 SVGIG (reference sequence). The length of the CDR3 is 13 residues. The CDR3 loop is CAWSEQGRETQYF. The CDR3 bases are TGTGCCTGGAGTGAGCAGGGGAGAGAGACCCAGTACTTC.

Worth noting for this clonotype: The junction departs from the called germline gene at one end, perhaps through a read error. The V gene is TRBV28, the J gene TRBJ2-1, with TRBD2 matching over 9 bases. This CDR3 contains 15 residues. Per the germline V gene, CDR1 is MDHEN and CDR2 is SYDVKM. CDR3 region: CANSLAGASYNEQFF. The CDR3 nucleotides are TGTGCCAACAGTTTAGCGGGGGCTTCCTACAATGAGCAGTTTTTC.

Comments on this clonotype: The CDR3 end shows no conserved phenylalanine or tryptophan, and so a read error is likely. V and J are TRBV29-1 and TRBJ2-5; D gene ambiguous. Per the germline V gene, CDR1 is SQVTM and CDR2 is ANQGSEA. The CDR3 spans 14 residues. Written as DNA, the CDR3 is TGCTGCGTCGCCGGACGAAAACTTCAAGAGACCCAGTACTTA. Translated: CCVAGRKLQETQYL.

This clonotype has only one observation. This chain connects TRBV6-5 to TRBJ2-7, with D maybe TRBD1 (6 bases). The CDR3 extends over 15 amino acids. Trimming took off 8 bases at V and 2 bases at J, with 19 bases between the two ends. Germline-derived CDR1 and CDR2 are MNHEY and SVGAGI. The CDR3 here is CASDKPGTPPYEQYF. The DNA of the CDR3 is TGTGCCAGCGATAAGCCCGGGACACCACCCTACGAGCAGTACTTC.

This clonotype was observed at least ten times. The genes are TRBV28 and TRBJ1-2, with 7 bases matching TRBD1. The CDR3 extends over 17 amino acids. The junction had 12 bases not matched to a gene; V was cut back by 4 bases and J by 1 base. Germline CDR1 MDHEN, CDR2 SYDVKM. The CDR3 loop is CASSYPDGTVNNYGYTF. The CDR3 DNA is TGTGCCAGCAGTTATCCCGACGGGACAGTAAATAACTATGGCTACACCTTC.

In regard to this clonotype: No conserved phenylalanine or tryptophan is present at the end of the CDR3, so a read error is the likely explanation. The CDR3 region has the DNA TGTGCCAGCAGTTACGGGGAAGGCCAGCCCCAGCATCTT. Its translation: CASSYGEGQPQHL. V gene TRBV6-6 combines with J gene TRBJ1-5; D ambiguous. Per germline, CDR1 MNHNY and CDR2 SVGAGI (reference sequence). V lost 2 bases and J 7 bases, leaving 9 bases between the germline ends. The CDR3 consists of 13 residues.

This rearrangement joins TRBV29-1 to TRBJ2-6, with D perhaps TRBD1 or TRBD2 (5 bases each). V lost 6 bases and J lost 9, with 21 bases in between. Germline V gene lookup returns CDR1 SQVTM and CDR2 ANQGSEA. The CDR3 is 15 amino acids. This chain's CDR3 is CSVGTYASGGNVLTF. The CDR3 bases are TGCAGCGTGGGGACCTACGCCTCTGGAGGCAACGTCCTGACTTTC. The full variable domain, rest sourced from reference TRBV29-1 and TRBJ2-6, is SAVISQKPSRDICQRGTSLTIQCQVDSQVTMMFWYRQQPGQSLTLIATANQGSEATYESGFVIDKFPISRPNLTFSTLTVSNMSPEDSSIYLCSVGTYASGGNVLTFGAGSRLTVL.

This clonotype ranks as medium-sized. V gene TRBV12-3 or TRBV12-4 combines with J gene TRBJ1-4, with a tentative D call TRBD1 (5 bases). This CDR3 region has 14 residues. V was pared by 6 bases and J by 8 bases, with 16 bases between. The CDR3 region is CASSPDSPLEKLFF. The CDR3 region has the DNA TGTGCCAGCAGCCCCGACAGTCCCTTGGAAAAACTGTTTTTT.

With respect to this clonotype: The CDR3 does not end in the conserved phenylalanine or tryptophan, so this is likely a read error. This chain links TRBV6-1 with TRBJ1-1; no clear D gene. Germline V gives CDR1 MNHNS, CDR2 SASEGT. The CDR3 consists of 12 residues. In DNA form, the CDR3 reads TGTACCAGCAGTTTGGTAAGAACTGAAGCTTTCTCT. Its translation: CTSSLVRTEAFS.

Only one count was recorded for this clonotype. Because it lacks the conserved phenylalanine or tryptophan at the end, this CDR3 is likely a read error. This chain joins TRBV4-1 and TRBJ2-4, with D unclear. Germline V gives CDR1 MGHRA, CDR2 YSYEKL. V was clipped by 1 base and J by 0 bases, with 16 bases between them. CDR3 length equals 18 residues. CDR3 DNA sequence: TGCGCCAGCAGCCAAGTCGATACGGGCCTCGCAGCCAAAAACATTCAGTACCTC. Translation: CASSQVDTGLAAKNIQYL.

Note on this clonotype: Compared with germline, one end of the junction differs, possibly owing to a read error. The V and J genes are TRBV28 and TRBJ1-5, with 7 bases matching TRBD1. The CDR3 loop spans 16 amino acids. Germline CDR1 and CDR2: MDHEN and SYDVKM. The CDR3 is CASRTDRDFRNQPQRF. DNA for the CDR3: TGTGCTAGCAGGACTGACAGGGACTTTAGGAATCAGCCCCAGCGTTTT.

On this clonotype itself: One junction end does not reproduce the germline sequence, and a read error may be involved. The CDR3 DNA follows: TGTGCTAGCAGTTACTCAGGGACTAGAGGGCTGGGGGAGCTGTACTTC. It translates to CASSYSGTRGLGELYF. The chain is built from TRBV6-5 and TRBJ2-7; 8 nucleotides line up with TRBD2. CDR3 length equals 16 residues. Germline assignment: CDR1 MNHEY and CDR2 SVGAGI.

A word on this clonotype: At one of its ends the junction is not consistent with the germline gene, which may arise from a read error. DNA of the CDR3: TGTGTCAGCACCACAGGGGCCTTAATAGGAGACCAGTACTTC. This sequence encodes CVSTTGALIGDQYF. This chain connects TRBV6-2 or TRBV6-3 to TRBJ2-7; 7 bases agree with TRBD1. The CDR3 consists of 14 residues. CDR1 is MNHEY and CDR2 is SVGEGT in the germline V gene.

A note on this clonotype: Its ends do not fully match the called genes, so a read error is possible. The rearrangement uses TRBV12-3 or TRBV12-4 and TRBJ1-1, with 7 bases matching TRBD1. There are 15 residues in the CDR3. CDR3 amino acids: CASNLRDSGDTEAFF. The CDR3 nucleotides are TGTGCCAGCAATTTACGGGACAGTGGTGACACTGAAGCTTTCTTT.

The chain links TRBV28 to TRBJ2-7, with 8 nucleotides matching TRBD2. Germline CDR1 MDHEN, CDR2 SYDVKM. The CDR3 has 15 amino acids. The CDR3 loop is CVSSRQRELSDEQYF. CDR3 DNA: TGTGTGAGCAGTCGTCAGCGGGAGCTGAGCGACGAGCAGTACTTC. Together with reference TRBV28 and TRBJ2-7, the CDR3 gives the full variable domain: DVKVTQSSRYLVKRTGEKVFLECVQDMDHENMFWYRQDPGLGLRLIYFSYDVKMKEKGDIPEGYSVSREKKERFSLILESASTNQTSMYLCVSSRQRELSDEQYFGPGTRLTVT.

With respect to this clonotype: The junction differs from germline at one of its ends, possibly a read error. V is TRBV6-1 and J is TRBJ2-3; 8 nucleotides line up with TRBD2. The CDR3 sequence is 20 residues long. Per the germline V gene, CDR1 is MNHNS and CDR2 is SASEGT. The CDR3 sequence: CASSEIPWESGRPNTDTQYF. The DNA for the CDR3 is TGTGCCAGCAGTGAAATTCCGTGGGAGAGCGGGAGACCAAACACAGATACACAGTATTTT.

In this sample, this clonotype turned up many times. The genes are TRBV7-9 and TRBJ1-2; 7 bases agree with TRBD1. V dropped 6 bases and J dropped 8; count of bases not matched to a gene: 24. The CDR3 is 18 residues long. In germline, CDR1 is SEHNR, CDR2 FQNEAQ (reference sequence). Here the CDR3 DNA reads TGTGCCAGCAGTTCTCGAAGAGGACAGGCAAGGGGAGTAGAGGGCTACACCTTC. As protein: CASSSRRGQARGVEGYTF.

This clonotype was detected ten times or more. The gene calls are TRBV12-3 or TRBV12-4 and TRBJ1-2; TRBD1 matches at 7 bases. This CDR3 has 15 residues. The V and J ends lost 3 bases and 6 bases, in that order; junction bases with no gene match: 10. The chain's CDR3 is CASSFAGTAGDGYTF. In DNA, the CDR3 is TGTGCCAGCAGTTTTGCCGGGACAGCCGGAGATGGCTACACCTTC.

The table lists this clonotype with many counts. The chain carries TRBV28 and TRBJ2-3; 15 nucleotides align to TRBD2. Germline values: CDR1 MDHEN, CDR2 SYDVKM. The trim removed 3 bases at V and 4 bases at J, leaving 8 bases unmatched. The CDR3 has 18 residues. The chain's CDR3 is CASSFLPGLAGGSDTQYF. CDR3 nucleotide sequence: TGTGCCAGCAGTTTCCTGCCGGGACTAGCGGGAGGCTCAGATACGCAGTATTTT.

Comment on this clonotype: One junction end does not reproduce the germline sequence, and a read error may be involved. The rearrangement joins TRBV6-5 to TRBJ1-6; TRBD1 matches 9 bases. The CDR3 totals 15 residues. Germline V gives CDR1 MNHEY, CDR2 SVGAGI. The CDR3 DNA follows: TGTACCAGCAGCCAATCGGGACAGGGTAATTCACCCCTCCTCTTT. Residues: CTSSQSGQGNSPLLF.

On this clonotype itself: One end of the junction fails to match germline, which may point to a read error. This rearrangement joins TRBV14 to TRBJ2-1; 12 bases line up with TRBD2. The CDR3 length is 19 residues. The germline V gene encodes CDR1 SGHDN and CDR2 FVKESK. Here the CDR3 DNA reads TGTGCCAGCAGCCGAAAGCGCGAGATGGGACTAGCGGGCTACAATGAGCGGTTCTTC. Amino acid sequence: CASSRKREMGLAGYNERFF.

As to this clonotype: This may be a read error, as it is one base from a much larger clone. V is TRBV30 and J is TRBJ2-3; weak D call: TRBD1 (6 bases). The V gene's germline CDR1 is GTSNPN and CDR2 SVGIG (reference sequence). The CDR3 has 12 residues. V was shortened by 8 bases and J by 8 bases, with 17 bases between the two germline ends. CDR3 in amino acids: CARTWDMLTQYF. In DNA form, the CDR3 reads TGTGCCCGGACATGGGACATGCTTACGCAGTATTTT.

This clonotype was found once. This chain joins TRBV6-5 and TRBJ2-1; no clear D. The V end lost 5 bases, the J end lost 10 bases, and 18 bases lay between the germline ends. Germline V gives CDR1 MNHEY, CDR2 SVGAGI. This CDR3 is built from 14 residues. CDR3 DNA sequence: TGTGCCAGCAGTATATACTTAGATCGGGCCGAGCAGTTCTTC. This codes for CASSIYLDRAEQFF.